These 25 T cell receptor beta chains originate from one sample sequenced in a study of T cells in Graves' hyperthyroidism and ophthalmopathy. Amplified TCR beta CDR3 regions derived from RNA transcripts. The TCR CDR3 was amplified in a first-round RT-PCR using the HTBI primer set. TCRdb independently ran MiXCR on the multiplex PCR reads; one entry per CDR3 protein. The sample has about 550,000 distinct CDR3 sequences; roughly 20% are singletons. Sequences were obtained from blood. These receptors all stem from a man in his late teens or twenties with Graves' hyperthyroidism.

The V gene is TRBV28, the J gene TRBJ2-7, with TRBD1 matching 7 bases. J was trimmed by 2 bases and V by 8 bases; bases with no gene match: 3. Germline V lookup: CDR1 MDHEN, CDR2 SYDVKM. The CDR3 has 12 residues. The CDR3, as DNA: TGTGCCAGCCGGACAGGTCCCTACGAGCAGTACTTC. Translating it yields CASRTGPYEQYF.

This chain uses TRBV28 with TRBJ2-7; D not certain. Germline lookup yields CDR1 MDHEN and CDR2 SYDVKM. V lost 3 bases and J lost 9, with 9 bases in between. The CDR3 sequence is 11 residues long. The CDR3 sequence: CASSFRESQYF. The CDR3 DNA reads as TGTGCCAGCAGTTTTAGGGAATCGCAGTACTTC.

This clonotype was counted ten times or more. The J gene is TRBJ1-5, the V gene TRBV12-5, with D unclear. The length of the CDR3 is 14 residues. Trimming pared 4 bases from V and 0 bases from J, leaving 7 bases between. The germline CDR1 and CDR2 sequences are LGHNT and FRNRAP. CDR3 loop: CASGSGYSNQPQHF. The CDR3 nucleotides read TGTGCTAGTGGTTCTGGGTATAGCAATCAGCCCCAGCATTTT.

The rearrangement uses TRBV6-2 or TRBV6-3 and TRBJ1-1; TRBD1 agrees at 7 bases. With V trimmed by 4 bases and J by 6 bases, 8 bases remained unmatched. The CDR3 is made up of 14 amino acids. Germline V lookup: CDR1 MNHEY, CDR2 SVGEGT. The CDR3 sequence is CASSSQGEISEAFF. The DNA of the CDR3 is TGTGCCAGCAGTTCTCAGGGGGAGATATCTGAAGCTTTCTTT.

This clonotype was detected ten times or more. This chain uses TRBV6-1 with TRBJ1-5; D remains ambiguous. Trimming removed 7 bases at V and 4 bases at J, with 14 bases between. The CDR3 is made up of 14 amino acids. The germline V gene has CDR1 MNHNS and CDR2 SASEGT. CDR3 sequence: CASITQAPNQPQHF. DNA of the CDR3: TGTGCCAGCATCACCCAGGCCCCTAATCAGCCCCAGCATTTT.

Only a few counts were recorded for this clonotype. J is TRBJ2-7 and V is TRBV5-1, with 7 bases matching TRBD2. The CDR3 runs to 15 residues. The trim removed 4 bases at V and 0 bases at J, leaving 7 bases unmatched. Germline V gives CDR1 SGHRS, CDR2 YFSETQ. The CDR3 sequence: CASSPRTSISYEQYF. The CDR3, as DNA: TGCGCCAGCAGCCCTCGGACTAGTATCTCCTACGAGCAGTACTTC.

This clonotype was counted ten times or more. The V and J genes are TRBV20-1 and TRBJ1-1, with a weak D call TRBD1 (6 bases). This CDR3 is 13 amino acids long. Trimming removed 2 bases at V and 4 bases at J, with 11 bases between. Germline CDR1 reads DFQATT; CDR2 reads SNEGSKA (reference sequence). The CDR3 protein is CSARRGMSTEAFF. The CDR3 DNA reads TGCAGTGCTAGAAGGGGGATGAGCACTGAAGCTTTCTTT.

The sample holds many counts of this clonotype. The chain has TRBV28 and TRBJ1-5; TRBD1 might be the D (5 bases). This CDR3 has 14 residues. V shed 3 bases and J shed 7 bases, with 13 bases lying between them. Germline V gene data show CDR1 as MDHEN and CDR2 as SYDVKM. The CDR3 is CASSFGGSRQPQHF. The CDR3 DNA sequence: TGTGCCAGCAGTTTCGGGGGAAGCAGGCAGCCCCAGCATTTT.

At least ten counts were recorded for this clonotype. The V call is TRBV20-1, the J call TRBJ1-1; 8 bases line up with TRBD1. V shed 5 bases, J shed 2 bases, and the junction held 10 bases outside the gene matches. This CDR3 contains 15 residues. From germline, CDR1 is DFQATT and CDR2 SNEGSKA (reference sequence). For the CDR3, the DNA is TGCAGTGCTGTGCAGGGGGCGCTGGGAAACACTGAAGCTTTCTTT. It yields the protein CSAVQGALGNTEAFF.

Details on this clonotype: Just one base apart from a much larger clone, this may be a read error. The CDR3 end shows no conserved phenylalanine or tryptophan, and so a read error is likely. The CDR3 is CSVEDQGETEAFV. In nucleotides, the CDR3 is TGCAGCGTTGAGGATCAGGGGGAAACTGAAGCTTTCGTT. This sequence joins TRBV29-1 and TRBJ1-1; 7 bases map to TRBD1. The germline CDR1 and CDR2 sequences are SQVTM and ANQGSEA. V was pared by 3 bases and J by 5 bases, with 6 bases of the junction left unmatched. The CDR3 length is 13 residues.

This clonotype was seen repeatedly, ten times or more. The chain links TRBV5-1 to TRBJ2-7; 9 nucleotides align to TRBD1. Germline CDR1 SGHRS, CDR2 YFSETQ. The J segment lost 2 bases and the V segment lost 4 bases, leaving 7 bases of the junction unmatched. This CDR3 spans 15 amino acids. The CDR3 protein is CASSPGQGLTYEQYF. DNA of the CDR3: TGCGCCAGCAGCCCCGGACAGGGGTTGACCTACGAGCAGTACTTC.

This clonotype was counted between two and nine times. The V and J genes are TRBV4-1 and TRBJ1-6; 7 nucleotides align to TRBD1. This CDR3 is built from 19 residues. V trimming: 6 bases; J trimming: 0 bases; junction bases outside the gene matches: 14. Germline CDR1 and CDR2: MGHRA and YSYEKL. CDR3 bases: TGCGCCAGCAGTCTCAGACAGGGATTAGGGTACTCCTATAATTCACCCCTCCACTTT. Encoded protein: CASSLRQGLGYSYNSPLHF.

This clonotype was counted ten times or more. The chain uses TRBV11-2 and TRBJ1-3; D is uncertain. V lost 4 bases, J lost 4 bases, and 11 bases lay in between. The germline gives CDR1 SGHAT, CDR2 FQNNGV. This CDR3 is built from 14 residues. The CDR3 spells CASSSSAGGNTIYF. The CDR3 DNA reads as TGTGCCAGCAGCTCCTCGGCGGGGGGAAACACCATATATTTT.

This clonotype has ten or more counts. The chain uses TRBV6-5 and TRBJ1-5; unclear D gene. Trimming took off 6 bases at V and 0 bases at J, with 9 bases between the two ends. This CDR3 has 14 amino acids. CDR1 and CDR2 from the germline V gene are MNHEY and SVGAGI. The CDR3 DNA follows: TGTGCCAGCAGGCACGGTGCTAGCAATCAGCCCCAGCATTTT. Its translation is CASRHGASNQPQHF.

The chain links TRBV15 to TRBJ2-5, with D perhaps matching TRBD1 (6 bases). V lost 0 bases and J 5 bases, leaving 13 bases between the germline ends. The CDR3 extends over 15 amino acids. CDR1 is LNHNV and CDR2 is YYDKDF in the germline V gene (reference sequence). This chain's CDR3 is CATSRDPMGAETQYF. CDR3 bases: TGTGCCACCAGCAGAGATCCGATGGGGGCGGAGACCCAGTACTTC. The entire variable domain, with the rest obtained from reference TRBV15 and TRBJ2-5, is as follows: DAMVIQNPRYQVTQFGKPVTLSCSQTLNHNVMYWYQQKSSQAPKLLFHYYDKDFNNEADTPDNFQSRRPNTSFCFLDIRSPGLGDTAMYLCATSRDPMGAETQYFGPGTRLLVL.

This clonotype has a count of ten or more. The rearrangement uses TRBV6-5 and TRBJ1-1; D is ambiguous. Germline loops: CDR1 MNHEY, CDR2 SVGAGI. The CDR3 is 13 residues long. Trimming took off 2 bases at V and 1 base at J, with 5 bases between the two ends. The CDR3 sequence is CASSYEGNTEAFF. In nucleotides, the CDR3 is TGTGCCAGCAGTTACGAGGGGAACACTGAAGCTTTCTTT.

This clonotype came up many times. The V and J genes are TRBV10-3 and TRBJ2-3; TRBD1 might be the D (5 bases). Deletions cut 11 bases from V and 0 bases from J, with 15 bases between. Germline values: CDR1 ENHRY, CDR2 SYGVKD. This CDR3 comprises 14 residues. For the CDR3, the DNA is TGTGCCCCGGTGGGGCACCCAAGCACAGATACGCAGTATTTT. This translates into CAPVGHPSTDTQYF.

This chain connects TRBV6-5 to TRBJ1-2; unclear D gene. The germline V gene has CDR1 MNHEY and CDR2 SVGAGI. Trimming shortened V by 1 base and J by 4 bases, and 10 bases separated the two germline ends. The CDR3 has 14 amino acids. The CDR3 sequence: CASSYFPGSYGYTF. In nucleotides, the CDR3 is TGTGCCAGCAGTTACTTCCCCGGGAGCTATGGCTACACCTTC.

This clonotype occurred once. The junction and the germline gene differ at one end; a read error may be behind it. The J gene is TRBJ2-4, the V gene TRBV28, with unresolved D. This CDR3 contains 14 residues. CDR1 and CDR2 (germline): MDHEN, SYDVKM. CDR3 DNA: TGTGCCAGCAGTTTATTCCGGACCAAAAACATTAAGTACTTC. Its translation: CASSLFRTKNIKYF.

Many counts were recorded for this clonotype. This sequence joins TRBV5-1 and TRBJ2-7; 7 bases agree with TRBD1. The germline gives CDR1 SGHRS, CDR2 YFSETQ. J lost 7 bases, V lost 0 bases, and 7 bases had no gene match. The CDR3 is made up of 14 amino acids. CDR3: CASSLGVARGEQYF. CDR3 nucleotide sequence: TGCGCCAGCAGCTTGGGGGTGGCCAGGGGGGAGCAGTACTTC.

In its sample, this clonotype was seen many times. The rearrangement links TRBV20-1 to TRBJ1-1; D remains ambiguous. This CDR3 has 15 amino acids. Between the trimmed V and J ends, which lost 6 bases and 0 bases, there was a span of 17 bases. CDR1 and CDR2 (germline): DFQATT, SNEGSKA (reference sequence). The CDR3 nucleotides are TGCAGTGCAAAGGACTCATATTTCATGAACACTGAAGCTTTCTTT. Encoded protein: CSAKDSYFMNTEAFF.

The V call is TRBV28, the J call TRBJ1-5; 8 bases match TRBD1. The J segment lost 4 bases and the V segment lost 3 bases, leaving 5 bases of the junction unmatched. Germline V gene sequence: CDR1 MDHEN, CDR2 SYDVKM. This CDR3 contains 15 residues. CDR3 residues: CASSFRTGPNQPQHF. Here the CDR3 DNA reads TGTGCCAGCAGTTTCAGGACAGGGCCAAATCAGCCCCAGCATTTT.

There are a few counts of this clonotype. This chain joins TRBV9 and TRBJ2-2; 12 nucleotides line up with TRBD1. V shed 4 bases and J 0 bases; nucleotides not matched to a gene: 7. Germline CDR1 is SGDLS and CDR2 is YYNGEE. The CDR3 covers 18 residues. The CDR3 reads CASSPLRDRGPNTGELFF. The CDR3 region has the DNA TGTGCCAGCAGCCCACTCCGGGACAGGGGGCCGAACACCGGGGAGCTGTTTTTT.

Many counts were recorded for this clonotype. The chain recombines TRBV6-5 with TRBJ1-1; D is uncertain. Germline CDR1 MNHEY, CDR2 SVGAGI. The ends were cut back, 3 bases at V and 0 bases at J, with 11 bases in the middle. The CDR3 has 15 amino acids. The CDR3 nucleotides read TGTGCCAGCAGTTATGCTCCGGGGATGAACACTGAAGCTTTCTTT. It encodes CASSYAPGMNTEAFF.

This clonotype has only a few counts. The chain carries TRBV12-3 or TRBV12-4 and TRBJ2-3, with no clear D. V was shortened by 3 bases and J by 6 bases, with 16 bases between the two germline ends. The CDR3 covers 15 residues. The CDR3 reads CASSLSPRMPDTQYF. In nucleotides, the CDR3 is TGTGCCAGCAGTTTGTCCCCTCGTATGCCCGATACGCAGTATTTT.